This T cell receptor beta chain was found in a study of blood T cell repertoires in COVID-19. The study recruited people aged roughly 18 to 100 years across approximately 23 US areas. Participant reports of clinical history set cohort assignment. The study counted Cohort 3 donors as recovered given two negative PCRs, clearance, or symptom resolution. Only in-frame clones appear in the TCRdb table, and some are missing; sequencing was by immunoSEQ multiplex PCR. The sample lists some 320,000 clones, more than 90% occurring once. This clone was detected a few times. CDR3 length equals 12 residues. V was clipped by 3 bases and J by 6 bases; unmatched bases: 2. From germline, CDR1 is SGHKS and CDR2 YYEKEE (reference sequence).

The V call is TRBV5-5, the J call TRBJ2-7; TRBD1 aligns across 8 bases. The receptor was isolated from a man aged 55 to 70 who had recovered from COVID-19. Sequenced: PBMCs or T cells enriched from blood (not recorded which). CDR3 in DNA: TGTGCCAGCAGCTGGACAGGGTTCGAGCAGTACTTC. It encodes CASSWTGFEQYF.